These 10 T cell receptor beta chains originate from one sample sequenced in a study of blood T cell repertoires in COVID-19. Measured with immunoSEQ multiplex PCR; TCRdb has only the in-frame clones, and not every one. The table has around 250,000 clones, roughly 90% seen once; the top ten hold about 0.65%. Sequenced material: peripheral blood. Every receptor here comes from a human donor in a cohort sampled during active COVID-19.

The CDR3 region has the DNA TGTGCCAGCAGCTTAGTCGCAGGGGCAGATCAGCCCCAGCATTTT. As protein: CASSLVAGADQPQHF. The V call is TRBV7-2, the J call TRBJ1-5, with D perhaps matching TRBD1 (6 bases). CDR3 length: 15 amino acids. V was cut by 1 base and J by 5 bases, with 12 bases left in between. The germline V gene has CDR1 SGHTA and CDR2 FQGNSA.

The chain recombines TRBV3-1 (or the pseudogene TRBV3-2) with TRBJ2-7, with D possibly matching TRBD1 (6 bases). There are 15 residues in the CDR3. Germline lookup yields CDR1 LGHDT and CDR2 YNNKEL (reference sequence). Trimming left V 2 bases short and J 3 bases short, with 14 bases between. CDR3 nucleotides: TGTGCCAGCAGCCAATTTGGGACGGGACACTACGAGCAGTACTTC. This encodes CASSQFGTGHYEQYF.

V and J are TRBV9 and TRBJ2-2; a possible D gene is TRBD2 (5 bases). The CDR3 loop spans 13 amino acids. From germline, CDR1 is SGDLS and CDR2 YYNGEE. The V end lost 3 bases, the J end lost 6 bases, and 9 bases lay between the germline ends. The CDR3 here is CASSAAGSGELFF. In nucleotides, the CDR3 is TGTGCCAGCAGCGCGGCGGGCTCCGGGGAGCTGTTTTTT. The complete variable domain, with remaining parts taken from reference TRBV9 and TRBJ2-2, reads DSGVTQTPKHLITATGQRVTLRCSPRSGDLSVYWYQQSLDQGLQFLIQYYNGEERAKGNILERFSAQQFPDLHSELNLSSLELGDSALYFCASSAAGSGELFFGEGSRLTVL.

V gene TRBV9 combines with J gene TRBJ1-2; 8 nucleotides align to TRBD1. Germline CDR1 reads SGDLS; CDR2 reads YYNGEE. V was pared by 0 bases and J by 4 bases, with 5 bases of the junction left unmatched. This CDR3 region has 15 residues. In nucleotides, the CDR3 is TGTGCCAGCAGCGTAGATTCCGGACAGGGCTATGGCTACACCTTC. Protein sequence: CASSVDSGQGYGYTF.

A remark on this clone: The sample carries other DNA sequences with the same CDR3. V gene TRBV2 combines with J gene TRBJ2-1; maybe TRBD2 (6 bases). CDR3 length: 13 residues. Germline assignment: CDR1 SNHLY and CDR2 FYNNEI. V lost 8 bases and J lost 4, with 12 bases in between. This CDR3 reads CASGRDSYNEQFF. CDR3 nucleotides: TGTGCCAGCGGACGGGACTCTTACAATGAGCAGTTCTTC.

This clone appeared a single time. The gene calls are TRBV28 and TRBJ2-7; D not resolved. Trimming stripped 3 bases from V and 3 bases from J, with 12 bases between. The CDR3 consists of 14 residues. CDR1 is MDHEN and CDR2 is SYDVKM in the germline V gene. CDR3 region: CASSFWSQNYEQYF. As DNA, the CDR3 is TGTGCCAGCAGTTTTTGGTCGCAGAACTACGAGCAGTACTTC.

V is TRBV27 and J is TRBJ2-2; D may be TRBD1 (5 bases). The length of the CDR3 is 16 residues. Germline lookup yields CDR1 MNHEY and CDR2 SMNVEV (reference sequence). Trimming shortened V by 1 base and J by 2 bases, and 11 bases separated the two germline ends. CDR3 in DNA: TGTGCCAGCAGTTTATACAGGACAATTAACACCGGGGAGCTGTTTTTT. Its translation is CASSLYRTINTGELFF.

This clone came up a few times. V gene TRBV19 combines with J gene TRBJ1-2; 9 bases line up with TRBD1. This CDR3 has 12 amino acids. The V gene end was trimmed by 5 bases and the J gene end by 8 bases; junction bases not matched to a gene: 3. The germline V gene encodes CDR1 LNHDA and CDR2 SQIVND (reference sequence). CDR3 residues: CASSGQGRGYTF. The CDR3, as DNA: TGTGCCAGTAGTGGACAGGGGAGAGGCTACACCTTC.

The chain combines TRBV21-1 with TRBJ2-7; the D call in the table, TRBD2, was not verified against the DNA. TRBV21-1 is a pseudogene locus. There are 17 residues in the CDR3. In DNA, the CDR3 is TGTGCCAGCAGCAAAGGGCGATTAGGGAGTAGTGAGGGCGAGCAGTACTTC. This gives the protein CASSKGRLGSSEGEQYF.

The chain links TRBV6-5 to TRBJ2-7, with D perhaps matching TRBD2 (5 bases). This CDR3 is 14 amino acids long. Germline V lookup: CDR1 MNHEY, CDR2 SVGAGI. V was trimmed by 6 bases and J by 5 bases, leaving 17 bases between them. The CDR3 DNA reads TGTGCCAGCAGCGCGGGTGGGGTAACCCACGAGCAGTACTTC. It specifies CASSAGGVTHEQYF.